Below are 14 T cell receptor beta chains sequenced from a single sample in a study of T-cell memory formation after mild COVID-19. TCRdb passed the 5' RACE reads through MiXCR, listing each CDR3 protein once. Of 300,000 to 400,000 distinct CDR3 sequences in the sample, 13% to 15% were seen once. Sequenced: PBMCs or a T cell subset sorted from them (not recorded which). The origin of the receptors is a man younger than 35 who had mild COVID-19 (a few samples of this study predate the infection). Cell type and time point are not known.

This clonotype was recorded a few times. The V call is TRBV20-1, the J call TRBJ2-5; 10 nucleotides match TRBD2. The trim removed 0 bases at V and 2 bases at J, leaving 6 bases unmatched. The CDR3 runs 16 residues. The germline V gene has CDR1 DFQATT and CDR2 SNEGSKA (reference sequence). The CDR3 loop is CSARDTGSGGQETQYF. As DNA, the CDR3 is TGCAGTGCTAGAGATACGGGTAGCGGGGGGCAAGAGACCCAGTACTTC.

This clonotype has more than one count but fewer than ten. V usage is TRBV15 and J usage is TRBJ1-5; D may be TRBD1 (5 bases). This CDR3 comprises 15 residues. With 8 bases removed from V and 1 base from J, the gap between germline ends came to 15 bases. Germline loops: CDR1 LNHNV, CDR2 YYDKDF (reference sequence). CDR3 DNA: TGTGCCACCGGGAGAGGGGTAGGCAGCAATCAGCCCCAGCATTTT. Its protein product is CATGRGVGSNQPQHF.

CDR3 coding DNA: TGTGCCAGTGGGGGGGACCCCTCCTACGAGCAGTACTTC. Protein product: CASGGDPSYEQYF. The chain is built from TRBV19 and TRBJ2-7; TRBD2 aligns across 7 bases. V shed 8 bases, J shed 0 bases, and the junction held 4 bases outside the gene matches. The CDR3 sequence is 13 residues long. Germline V CDR1 and CDR2: LNHDA, SQIVND (reference sequence).

The V and J genes are TRBV7-6 and TRBJ2-6, with D unclear. Germline V lookup: CDR1 SGHVS, CDR2 FNYEAQ. V shed 8 bases and J shed 0 bases, with 20 bases lying between them. This CDR3 is 18 amino acids long. The CDR3 DNA reads TGTGCCAGCGGCAAGGCGGCAGGCTCCGTCTCTGGGGCCAACGTCCTGACTTTC. Translated: CASGKAAGSVSGANVLTF.

In this sample, this clonotype turned up a few times. The rearrangement uses TRBV6-2 or TRBV6-3 and TRBJ2-7; D is possibly TRBD1 or TRBD2 (5 bases each). The length of the CDR3 is 13 residues. Trimming left V 3 bases short and J 4 bases short, with 10 bases between. Germline assignment: CDR1 MNHEY and CDR2 SVGEGT. CDR3 sequence (DNA): TGTGCCAGCAGTTATGCGAGGGGTTACGAGCAGTACGTC. It is translated as CASSYARGYEQYV.

The gene calls are TRBV6-5 and TRBJ2-2, with 7 nucleotides matching TRBD1. Losses at the gene ends were 4 bases for V and 6 bases for J; bases not matched to a gene: 14. The germline gives CDR1 MNHEY, CDR2 SVGAGI. The CDR3 is made up of 17 amino acids. In nucleotides, the CDR3 is TGTGCCAGCAGTTCACTCGTTAGGGGGCTGGGGGCCGGGGAGCTGTTTTTT. It yields the protein CASSSLVRGLGAGELFF.

In this sample, this clonotype turned up a few times. This chain links TRBV29-1 with TRBJ1-2, with D possibly TRBD1 on 6 matching bases. Between the trimmed V and J ends, which lost 4 bases and 3 bases, there was a span of 9 bases. This CDR3 is built from 12 residues. CDR1 is SQVTM and CDR2 is ANQGSEA in the germline V gene. The CDR3 sequence: CSVVGGDYGYTF. DNA for the CDR3: TGCAGCGTTGTAGGGGGGGACTATGGCTACACCTTC.

V gene TRBV19 combines with J gene TRBJ1-5; D remains unclear. V lost 5 bases, J lost 0 bases, and 11 bases lay in between. Germline V gene sequence: CDR1 LNHDA, CDR2 SQIVND (reference sequence). This CDR3 is built from 15 residues. This CDR3 reads CASSPTVYSNQPQHF. The CDR3, as DNA: TGTGCCAGTAGTCCGACGGTATATAGCAATCAGCCCCAGCATTTT.

The rearrangement joins TRBV6-5 to TRBJ1-4; a possible D gene is TRBD1 (5 bases). Germline CDR1 MNHEY, CDR2 SVGAGI. The CDR3 totals 15 residues. V shed 8 bases and J shed 5 bases, with 18 bases lying between them. The CDR3 DNA reads TGTGCCAGCCAATCTGTGACAGACGGAAATGAAAAACTGTTTTTT. The encoded protein is CASQSVTDGNEKLFF.

The DNA for the CDR3 is TGCGCCAGCAGCTTGGCCGAGTTCGCTAGCACAGATACGCAGTATTTT. Protein: CASSLAEFASTDTQYF. The J gene is TRBJ2-3, the V gene TRBV5-1; D unresolved. Germline V gene sequence: CDR1 SGHRS, CDR2 YFSETQ. The V end was cut by 0 bases, the J end by 0 bases, with 11 bases between. This CDR3 has 16 residues.

The sample holds many counts of this clonotype. The J gene is TRBJ2-5, the V gene TRBV29-1; no clear D gene. The CDR3 sequence is 13 residues long. V was pared by 4 bases and J by 2 bases, with 11 bases between. Germline V gene sequence: CDR1 SQVTM, CDR2 ANQGSEA. The CDR3 protein is CSVAKVIQETQYF. CDR3 nucleotide sequence: TGCAGCGTTGCCAAGGTGATACAAGAGACCCAGTACTTC. The complete variable domain, with remaining parts taken from reference TRBV29-1 and TRBJ2-5, reads SAVISQKPSRDICQRGTSLTIQCQVDSQVTMMFWYRQQPGQSLTLIATANQGSEATYESGFVIDKFPISRPNLTFSTLTVSNMSPEDSSIYLCSVAKVIQETQYFGPGTRLLVL.

This chain connects TRBV4-1 to TRBJ2-5; maybe TRBD2 (6 bases). Trimming left V 0 bases short and J 4 bases short, with 21 bases between. CDR1 MGHRA and CDR2 YSYEKL come from the germline V gene. This CDR3 has 18 amino acids. CDR3 residues: CASSQDPVSDGSGETQYF. The DNA for the CDR3 is TGCGCCAGCAGCCAAGACCCCGTTAGCGACGGGAGTGGAGAGACCCAGTACTTC.

The genes are TRBV7-3 and TRBJ1-2; D remains unclear. The germline V and J ends were trimmed by 5 bases and 4 bases, with 5 bases remaining between them. The CDR3 length is 11 residues. In germline, CDR1 is SGHTA, CDR2 FQGTGA. The CDR3 DNA sequence: TGTGCCAGCAGCGATGGCTATGGCTACACCTTC. Protein: CASSDGYGYTF. The entire variable domain, with the rest obtained from reference TRBV7-3 and TRBJ1-2, is as follows: GAGVSQTPSNKVTEKGKYVELRCDPISGHTALYWYRQSLGQGPEFLIYFQGTGAADDSGLPNDRFFAVRPEGSVSTLKIQRTERGDSAVYLCASSDGYGYTFGSGTRLTVV.

This clonotype was observed a few times. The chain has TRBV19 and TRBJ2-5; 9 bases are shared with TRBD1. V was pared by 6 bases and J by 5 bases, with 10 bases of the junction left unmatched. The CDR3 totals 15 residues. Germline V gene lookup returns CDR1 LNHDA and CDR2 SQIVND (reference sequence). The CDR3 is CASRTTGGSWETQYF. DNA of the CDR3: TGTGCCAGTAGGACGACAGGGGGGTCGTGGGAGACCCAGTACTTC. Looking up the rest from reference TRBV19 and TRBJ2-5 gives the full variable domain: DGGITQSPKYLFRKEGQNVTLSCEQNLNHDAMYWYRQDPGQGLRLIYYSQIVNDFQKGDIAEGYSVSREKKESFPLTVTSAQKNPTAFYLCASRTTGGSWETQYFGPGTRLLVL.